Listed here are 18 T cell receptor beta chains from one sample, sequenced in a study of T-cell reconstitution after alpha-beta-depleted transplantation in children. Unique molecular identifiers were used to barcode this TCRbeta library. TCRdb re-called the PCR reads with MiXCR, one entry per CDR3 protein. Altogether about 260,000 distinct CDR3 sequences are present, roughly 7.7% being singletons, with the ten largest covering nearly 6.5%. The source material was PBMCs, mostly from graft donor cells, sampled 180 days after TCRalphabeta/CD19-depleted stem cell transplant. These receptors were taken from a male patient younger than 18 who had a stem cell transplant for acute lymphoblastic leukemia, so the T cells may come from the graft donor.

Note on this clonotype: This may arise from a read error, as a much more abundant clone is one base away. The chain carries TRBV9 and TRBJ1-5; D not resolved. Germline CDR1 is SGDLS and CDR2 is YYNGEE. The CDR3 totals 14 residues. The CDR3 loop is CARSVGVSNQPQHF. For the CDR3, the DNA is TGTGCCAGGAGCGTTGGGGTGAGCAATCAGCCCCAGCATTTT.

This clonotype was counted a single time. A clone one base away is much larger, so this may be a read error. The CDR3 coding sequence is TGTGCCAGCAGTTGGGGTACTGGCCGGAGGGAGCAGTTCTTC. The encoded protein is CASSWGTGRREQFF. The chain is built from TRBV6-5 and TRBJ2-1, with D tentatively TRBD2 (5 bases). V was clipped by 4 bases and J by 10 bases, with 17 bases between them. This CDR3 is 14 amino acids long. Germline loops: CDR1 MNHEY, CDR2 SVGAGI.

Ten or more counts support this clonotype. V is TRBV7-2 and J is TRBJ2-5; TRBD2 is a possible D gene (6 bases). CDR3 length: 15 amino acids. The germline V gene encodes CDR1 SGHTA and CDR2 FQGNSA. V shed 6 bases and J shed 4 bases, with 18 bases lying between them. CDR3 residues: CASRAGDWRGETQYF. The DNA of the CDR3 is TGTGCCAGCAGAGCCGGGGATTGGAGGGGAGAGACCCAGTACTTC.

This clonotype was seen ten or more times. The chain links TRBV13 to TRBJ2-7; D is possibly TRBD1 (6 bases). V gave up 1 base and J gave up 3 bases, with 10 bases separating them. CDR3 length: 14 residues. Looked up from germline, CDR1 is PRHDT and CDR2 is FYEKMQ (reference sequence). The CDR3 loop reads CASSLVGDIYEQYF. CDR3 DNA sequence: TGTGCCAGCAGCTTAGTGGGGGACATCTACGAGCAGTACTTC.

The chain is built from TRBV4-1 and TRBJ2-5; 8 bases are shared with TRBD2. This CDR3 is built from 17 residues. The V gene end was trimmed by 2 bases and the J gene end by 1 base; junction bases not matched to a gene: 9. Germline loops: CDR1 MGHRA, CDR2 YSYEKL. The CDR3 here is CASSQRPPTSAQETQYF. The CDR3 DNA sequence: TGCGCCAGCAGCCAACGGCCCCCGACTAGCGCCCAAGAGACCCAGTACTTC.

This clonotype was observed at least ten times. This chain connects TRBV12-3 or TRBV12-4 to TRBJ2-7; D remains ambiguous. Trimming cost V 2 bases and J 1 base, with 15 bases left between them. This CDR3 spans 16 amino acids. The DNA of the CDR3 is TGTGCCAGCAGTTTATTCGTTCGGCCATCGTCCTACGAGCAGTACTTC. Its translation is CASSLFVRPSSYEQYF.

This clonotype has ten or more counts. The chain links TRBV11-2 to TRBJ1-4; a weak D match, TRBD1 (5 bases). CDR3 size: 15 residues. V lost 5 bases and J 2 bases, leaving 12 bases between the germline ends. The germline CDR1 and CDR2 sequences are SGHAT and FQNNGV. The CDR3 nucleotides are TGTGCCAGCAGCCAATCCGGGACGACTAATGAAAAACTGTTTTTT. As protein: CASSQSGTTNEKLFF.

This clonotype showed up many times. The chain couples TRBV20-1 to TRBJ2-3; TRBD1 agrees at 9 bases. This CDR3 is 17 amino acids long. The V gene end was trimmed by 3 bases and the J gene end by 1 base; junction bases not matched to a gene: 11. The germline gives CDR1 DFQATT, CDR2 SNEGSKA (reference sequence). The CDR3 here is CSASSRDRARRTDTQYF. CDR3 nucleotide sequence: TGCAGTGCTAGCTCCCGGGACAGGGCGCGTCGCACAGATACGCAGTATTTT.

Comment on this clonotype: This may arise from a read error, as a much more abundant clone is one base away. The genes are TRBV28 and TRBJ2-2; maybe TRBD1 (5 bases). Trimming removed 3 bases from V and 5 bases from J, with 13 bases in between. The germline V gene has CDR1 MDHEN and CDR2 SYDVKM. The CDR3 has 15 amino acids. The chain's CDR3 is CASSFARATTGELFF. DNA of the CDR3: TGTGCCAGCAGTTTTGCCAGGGCGACGACCGGGGAGCTGTTTTTT.

CDR3: CASTGRANQPQHF. CDR3 in DNA: TGTGCCAGTACCGGCAGGGCCAATCAGCCCCAGCATTTT. The chain combines TRBV19 with TRBJ1-5, with a possible D match to TRBD1 (5 bases). The V end lost 7 bases, the J end lost 3 bases, and 10 bases lay between the germline ends. This CDR3 has 13 amino acids. Germline V gene lookup returns CDR1 LNHDA and CDR2 SQIVND (reference sequence).

This clonotype was seen many times. The chain is built from TRBV20-1 and TRBJ2-7, with D perhaps TRBD1 (5 bases). Germline CDR1 DFQATT, CDR2 SNEGSKA (reference sequence). Trimming left V 0 bases short and J 2 bases short, with 14 bases between. The CDR3 totals 15 residues. The CDR3 sequence is CSARDQLRATYEQYF. Here the CDR3 DNA reads TGCAGTGCTAGAGATCAGCTCAGGGCGACCTACGAGCAGTACTTC.

The table lists this clonotype with many counts. The chain is built from TRBV6-1 and TRBJ2-2; D not resolved. This CDR3 contains 13 residues. Germline assignment: CDR1 MNHNS and CDR2 SASEGT. V was pared by 4 bases and J by 6 bases, with 9 bases between. The DNA of the CDR3 is TGTGCCAGCAGTGGGCTAGTTTCCGGGGAGCTGTTTTTT. This sequence encodes CASSGLVSGELFF.

In the case of this clonotype: This may be a read error: a much more frequent sequence differs by one nucleotide. The V gene is TRBV3-1, the J gene TRBJ2-7; D is possibly TRBD1 (6 bases). The CDR3 totals 15 residues. Germline CDR1 is LGHDT and CDR2 is YNNKEL (reference sequence). The CDR3 loop reads CATSQDHTGFDEQYF. In DNA form, the CDR3 reads TGTGCCACCAGCCAAGACCATACAGGGTTCGACGAGCAGTACTTC.

Many counts were recorded for this clonotype. The chain combines TRBV12-3 or TRBV12-4 with TRBJ2-5; D gene uncertain. The germline V and J ends were trimmed by 4 bases and 3 bases, with 6 bases remaining between them. The CDR3 runs to 12 residues. The CDR3 loop reads CASSSTEETQYF. The DNA for the CDR3 is TGTGCCAGCAGTTCCACCGAAGAGACCCAGTACTTC.

Many counts were recorded for this clonotype. The gene calls are TRBV12-3 or TRBV12-4 and TRBJ2-1; 7 bases align to TRBD2. Germline trimming cut 6 bases from V and 8 bases from J; bases unmatched to any gene: 1. The length of the CDR3 is 11 residues. The CDR3 protein is CASSRGDEQFF. CDR3 in DNA: TGTGCCAGCAGCCGGGGGGATGAGCAGTTCTTC.

The table lists this clonotype with many counts. The genes are TRBV2 and TRBJ2-5; TRBD2 is a possible D gene (5 bases). The CDR3 length is 12 residues. Trimming took 6 bases from V and 3 from J, leaving 8 bases between them. CDR1 and CDR2 from the germline V gene are SNHLY and FYNNEI. The chain's CDR3 is CASRKGEETQYF. The CDR3 coding sequence is TGTGCCAGCAGAAAGGGAGAAGAGACCCAGTACTTC.

Ten or more counts support this clonotype. The rearrangement uses TRBV20-1 and TRBJ2-3; D uncertain. Germline lookup yields CDR1 DFQATT and CDR2 SNEGSKA (reference sequence). Trimming pared 1 base from V and 7 bases from J, leaving 9 bases between. The CDR3 spans 12 residues. The CDR3 region is CSARVTRYTQYF. The CDR3 nucleotides read TGCAGTGCTAGAGTTACTCGGTATACGCAGTATTTT.

In its sample, this clonotype was seen many times. The chain employs TRBV11-2 and TRBJ2-1, with D tentatively TRBD1 (6 bases). Deletions cut 2 bases from V and 2 bases from J, with 7 bases between. This CDR3 is 14 amino acids long. Germline V gene data show CDR1 as SGHAT and CDR2 as FQNNGV. The CDR3 sequence is CASSLSGAYNEQFF. The CDR3 coding sequence is TGTGCCAGCAGCTTATCAGGGGCCTACAATGAGCAGTTCTTC.